This paragraph reports one T cell receptor (beta chain). This specimen comes from a study of control samples from healthy donors and cancer patients. This CDR3 is 14 amino acids long. Germline assignment: CDR1 MDHEN and CDR2 SYDVKM. J gave up 1 base and V 7 bases, and 6 bases lay outside the gene matches. TCRdb's copy holds only in-frame clones and misses some; the assay was immunoSEQ multiplex PCR. The sample has 150,000 to 200,000 clones, about 91% seen once; the top ten hold under 2%. This chain joins TRBV28 and TRBJ1-1; 7 nucleotides agree with TRBD1. The sample was blood. The sequence derives from a man in his late teens or twenties in good health. In DNA form, the CDR3 reads TGTGCCAGCACTTTCGACAGGGCGAACACTGAAGCTTTCTTT. Residues: CASTFDRANTEAFF.